This T cell receptor beta chain was documented in a study of CD8+ T cells in alopecia areata. Researchers gathered lesional scalp punch biopsies and peripheral blood from patients with alopecia areata. Sorted out of PBMCs were CD4+ T cells and CD8+ T cells. cDNA serving as the sequencing template came from extracted, reverse transcribed RNA. The protocol was immunoSEQ multiplex PCR, while the TCRdb copy is restricted to in-frame clones and leaves out a portion. This sample has 100,000 to 150,000 clones, with more than 40% found just once. General study points: Normal skin's resident alphabeta T cells are also sequenced in scalp samples.

In the case of this clone: As yet, its antigen is unknown.

V lost 3 bases to trimming and J lost 5 bases; unmatched junction nucleotides: 0. CDR1 is SGHDT, CDR2 YYEEEE, per germline. The CDR3 spans 14 residues. The chain recombines TRBV5-6 with TRBJ2-2; 11 positions agree with TRBD1. This clonotype was sampled from a human donor with alopecia areata. The specimen comprised CD8+ T cells sorted from blood, sampled at week 0. The CDR3 DNA is TGTGCCAGCAGCTGGGACAGGGGGACCGGGGAGCTGTTTTTT. Translating it yields CASSWDRGTGELFF.